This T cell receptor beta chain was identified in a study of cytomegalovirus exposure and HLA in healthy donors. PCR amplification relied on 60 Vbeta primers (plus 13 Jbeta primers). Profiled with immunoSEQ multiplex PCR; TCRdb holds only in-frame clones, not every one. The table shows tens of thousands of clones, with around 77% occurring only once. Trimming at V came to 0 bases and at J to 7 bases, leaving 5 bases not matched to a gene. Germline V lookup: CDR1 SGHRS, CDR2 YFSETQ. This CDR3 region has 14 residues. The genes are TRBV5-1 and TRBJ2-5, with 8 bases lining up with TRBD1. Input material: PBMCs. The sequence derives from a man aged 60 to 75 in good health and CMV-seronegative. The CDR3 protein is CASSLEAQGATQYF. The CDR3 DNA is TGCGCCAGCAGCTTGGAGGCCCAGGGGGCGACCCAGTACTTC.